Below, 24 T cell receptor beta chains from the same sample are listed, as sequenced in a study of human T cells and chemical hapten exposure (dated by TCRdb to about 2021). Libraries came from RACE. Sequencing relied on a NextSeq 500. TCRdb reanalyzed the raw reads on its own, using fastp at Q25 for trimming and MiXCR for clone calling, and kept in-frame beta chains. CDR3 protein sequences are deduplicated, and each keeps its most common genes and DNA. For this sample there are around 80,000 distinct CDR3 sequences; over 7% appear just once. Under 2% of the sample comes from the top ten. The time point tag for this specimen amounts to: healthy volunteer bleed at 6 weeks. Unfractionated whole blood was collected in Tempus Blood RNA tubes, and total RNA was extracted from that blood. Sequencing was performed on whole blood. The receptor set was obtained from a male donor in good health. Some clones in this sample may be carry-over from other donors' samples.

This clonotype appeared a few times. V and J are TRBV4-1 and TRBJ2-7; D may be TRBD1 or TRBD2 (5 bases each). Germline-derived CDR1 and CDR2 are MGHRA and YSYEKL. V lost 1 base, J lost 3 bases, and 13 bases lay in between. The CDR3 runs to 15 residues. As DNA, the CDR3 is TGCGCCAGCAGCCAAGGGGACGGAGGATTCTACGAGCAGTACTTC. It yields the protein CASSQGDGGFYEQYF.

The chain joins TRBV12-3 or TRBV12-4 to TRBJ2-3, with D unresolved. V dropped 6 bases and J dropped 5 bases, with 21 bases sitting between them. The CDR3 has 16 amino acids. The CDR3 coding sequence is TGTGCCAGCAGCACATTTACCGGACCACAAGTAGATACGCAGTATTTT. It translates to CASSTFTGPQVDTQYF.

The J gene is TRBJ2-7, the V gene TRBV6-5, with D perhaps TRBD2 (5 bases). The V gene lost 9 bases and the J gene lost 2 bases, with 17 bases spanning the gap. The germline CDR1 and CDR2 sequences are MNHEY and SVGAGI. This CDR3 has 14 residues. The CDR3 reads CASWMARDAYEQYF. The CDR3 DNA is TGTGCCAGTTGGATGGCGAGGGATGCCTACGAGCAGTACTTC.

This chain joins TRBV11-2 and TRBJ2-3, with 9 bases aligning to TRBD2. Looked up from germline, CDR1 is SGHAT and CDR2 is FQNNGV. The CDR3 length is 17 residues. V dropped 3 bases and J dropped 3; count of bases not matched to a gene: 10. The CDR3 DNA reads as TGTGCCAGCAGCTTGCTAGCGGGAACGGGAAGTACAGATACGCAGTATTTT. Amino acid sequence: CASSLLAGTGSTDTQYF.

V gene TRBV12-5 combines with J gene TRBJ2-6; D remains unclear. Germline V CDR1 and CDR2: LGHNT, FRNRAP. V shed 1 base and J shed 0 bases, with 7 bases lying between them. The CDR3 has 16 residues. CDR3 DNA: TGTGCTAGTGGTTTGGGAAGGGTCTCTGGGGCCAACGTCCTGACTTTC. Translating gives CASGLGRVSGANVLTF.

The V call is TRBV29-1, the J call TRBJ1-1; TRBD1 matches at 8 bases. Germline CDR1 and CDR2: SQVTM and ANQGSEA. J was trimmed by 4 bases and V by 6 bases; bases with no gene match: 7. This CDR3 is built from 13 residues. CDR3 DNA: TGCAGCGTGGGACAGGCCGACCTCACTGAAGCTTTCTTT. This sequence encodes CSVGQADLTEAFF.

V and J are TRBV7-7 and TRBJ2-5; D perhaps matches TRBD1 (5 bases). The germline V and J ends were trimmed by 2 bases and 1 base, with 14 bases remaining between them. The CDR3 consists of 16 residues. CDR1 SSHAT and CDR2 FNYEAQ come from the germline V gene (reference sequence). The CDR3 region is CASSLQGRAFQETQYF. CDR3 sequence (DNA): TGTGCCAGCAGCTTACAAGGCAGGGCCTTCCAAGAGACCCAGTACTTC.

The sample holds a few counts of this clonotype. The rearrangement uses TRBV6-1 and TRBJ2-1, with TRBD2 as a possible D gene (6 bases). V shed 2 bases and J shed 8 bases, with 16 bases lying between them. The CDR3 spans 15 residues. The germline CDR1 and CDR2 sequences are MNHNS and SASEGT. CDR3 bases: TGTGCCAGCAGTGAAACCGTCGGAGGGGAAGATGAGCAGTTCTTC. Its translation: CASSETVGGEDEQFF.

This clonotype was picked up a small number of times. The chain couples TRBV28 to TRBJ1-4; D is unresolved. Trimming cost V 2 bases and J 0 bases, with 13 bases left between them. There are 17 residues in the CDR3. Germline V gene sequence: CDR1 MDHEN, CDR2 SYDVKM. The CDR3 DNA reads TGTGCCAGCAGTTTAGATAACAATGGCGCAACTAATGAAAAACTGTTTTTT. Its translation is CASSLDNNGATNEKLFF.

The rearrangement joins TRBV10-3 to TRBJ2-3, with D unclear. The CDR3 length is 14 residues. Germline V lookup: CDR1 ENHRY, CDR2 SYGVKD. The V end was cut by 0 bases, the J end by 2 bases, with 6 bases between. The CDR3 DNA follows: TGTGCCATCAGTGAGTCCTGGGACACAGATACGCAGTATTTT. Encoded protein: CAISESWDTDTQYF.

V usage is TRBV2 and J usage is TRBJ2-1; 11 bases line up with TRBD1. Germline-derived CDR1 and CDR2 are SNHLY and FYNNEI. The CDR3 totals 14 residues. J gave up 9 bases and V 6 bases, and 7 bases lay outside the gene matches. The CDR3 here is CASSWDRGKGEQFF. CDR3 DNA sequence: TGTGCCAGCAGCTGGGACAGGGGGAAAGGTGAGCAGTTCTTC.

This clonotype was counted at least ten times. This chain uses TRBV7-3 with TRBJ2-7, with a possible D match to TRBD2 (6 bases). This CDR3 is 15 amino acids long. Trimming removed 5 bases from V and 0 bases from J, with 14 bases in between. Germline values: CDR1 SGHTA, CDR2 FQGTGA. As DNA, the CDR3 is TGTGCCAGCAGCCTGACTGGGCGGGACTCCTACGAGCAGTACTTC. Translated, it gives CASSLTGRDSYEQYF.

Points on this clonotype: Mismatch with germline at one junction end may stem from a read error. The CDR3 loop is CASSLEGPTGDEVF. CDR3 DNA sequence: TGTGCCAGCAGCTTGGAAGGGCCTACAGGGGACGAGGTTTTT. The chain recombines TRBV5-4 with TRBJ1-4; 7 bases fit TRBD1. Germline CDR1 reads SGHNT; CDR2 reads YYREEE (reference sequence). The CDR3 sequence is 14 residues long.

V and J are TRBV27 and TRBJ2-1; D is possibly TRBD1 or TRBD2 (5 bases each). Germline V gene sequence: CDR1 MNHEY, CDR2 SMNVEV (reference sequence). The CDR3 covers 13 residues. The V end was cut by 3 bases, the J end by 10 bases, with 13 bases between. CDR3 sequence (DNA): TGTGCCAGCAGTTTGGGACCCACTTGGGAGCAGTTCTTC. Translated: CASSLGPTWEQFF.

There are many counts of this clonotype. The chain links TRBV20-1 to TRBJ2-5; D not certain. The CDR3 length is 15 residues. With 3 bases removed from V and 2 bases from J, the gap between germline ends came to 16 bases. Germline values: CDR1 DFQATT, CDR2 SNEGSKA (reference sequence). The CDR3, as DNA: TGCAGTGCTAGTGACATAACAGCTAATCAAGAGACCCAGTACTTC. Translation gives CSASDITANQETQYF.

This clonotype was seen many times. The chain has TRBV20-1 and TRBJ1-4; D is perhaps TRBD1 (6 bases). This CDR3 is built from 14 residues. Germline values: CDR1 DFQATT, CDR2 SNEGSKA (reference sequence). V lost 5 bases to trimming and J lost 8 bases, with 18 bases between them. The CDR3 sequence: CSAPGGQGLEKLFF. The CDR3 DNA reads TGCAGTGCTCCCGGGGGGCAGGGTTTAGAAAAACTGTTTTTT.

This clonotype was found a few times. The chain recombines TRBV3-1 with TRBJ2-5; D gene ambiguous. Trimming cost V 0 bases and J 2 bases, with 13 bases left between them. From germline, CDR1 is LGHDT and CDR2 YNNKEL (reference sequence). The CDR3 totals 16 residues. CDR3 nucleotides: TGTGCCAGCAGCCAAGATGAGACACTGATACAAGAGACCCAGTACTTC. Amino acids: CASSQDETLIQETQYF.

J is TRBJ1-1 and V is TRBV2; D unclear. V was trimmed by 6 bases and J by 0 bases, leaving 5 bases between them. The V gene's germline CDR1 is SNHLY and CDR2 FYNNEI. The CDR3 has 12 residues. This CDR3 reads CASRRVNTEAFF. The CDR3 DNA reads TGTGCCAGCAGGAGGGTGAACACTGAAGCTTTCTTT.

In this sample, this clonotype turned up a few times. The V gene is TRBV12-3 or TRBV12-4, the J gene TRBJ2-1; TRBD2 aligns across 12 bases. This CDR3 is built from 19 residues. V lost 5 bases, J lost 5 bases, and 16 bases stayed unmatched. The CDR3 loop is CASSPLGPFGLAGNNEQFF. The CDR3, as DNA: TGTGCCAGCAGTCCGCTTGGCCCATTCGGACTAGCGGGGAACAATGAGCAGTTCTTC.

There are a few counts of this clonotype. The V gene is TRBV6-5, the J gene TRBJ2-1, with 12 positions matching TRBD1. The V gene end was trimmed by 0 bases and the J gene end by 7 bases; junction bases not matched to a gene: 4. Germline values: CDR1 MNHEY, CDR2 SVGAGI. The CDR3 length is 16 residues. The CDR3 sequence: CASSYSGTGGWNEQFF. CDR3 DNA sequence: TGTGCCAGCAGTTACTCCGGGACAGGGGGCTGGAATGAGCAGTTCTTC.

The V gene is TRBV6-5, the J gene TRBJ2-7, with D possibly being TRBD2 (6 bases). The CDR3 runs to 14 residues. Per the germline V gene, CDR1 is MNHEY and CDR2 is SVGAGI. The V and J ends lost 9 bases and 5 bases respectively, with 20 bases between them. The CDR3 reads CASSRWGGGNEQYF. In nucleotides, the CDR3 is TGTGCCAGTTCCCGGTGGGGAGGAGGAAACGAGCAGTACTTC.

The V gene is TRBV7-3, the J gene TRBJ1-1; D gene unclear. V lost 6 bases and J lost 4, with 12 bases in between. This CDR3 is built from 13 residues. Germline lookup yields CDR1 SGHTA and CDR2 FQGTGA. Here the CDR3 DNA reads TGTGCCAGCAGTCCCCGGCACGGCACTGAAGCTTTCTTT. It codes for CASSPRHGTEAFF.

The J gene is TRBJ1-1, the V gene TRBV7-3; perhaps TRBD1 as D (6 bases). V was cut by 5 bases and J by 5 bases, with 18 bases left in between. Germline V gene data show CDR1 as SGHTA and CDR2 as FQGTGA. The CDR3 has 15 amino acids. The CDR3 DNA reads TGTGCCAGCAGCCCCTGGGGGGGGCCCCCGACTGAAGCTTTCTTT. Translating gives CASSPWGGPPTEAFF.

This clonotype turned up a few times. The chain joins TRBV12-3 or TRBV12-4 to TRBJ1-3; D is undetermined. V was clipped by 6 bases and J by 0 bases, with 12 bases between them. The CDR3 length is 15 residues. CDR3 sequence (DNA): TGTGCCAGCAGGGAGGTGGCCCGCTCTGGAAACACCATATATTTT. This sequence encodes CASREVARSGNTIYF.